The subject of this entry is one T cell receptor beta chain. Its antigen is currently unknown. The data stem from a study of shared clonotypes between healthy human individuals. Study observations and caveats: The diversity represented, both genetic and in exposure history, was limited by few donors. Non-shared clonotypes had lower generation probabilities than clonotypes shared by all four sorted-subset donors.

Clones were read by immunoSEQ multiplex PCR, and TCRdb kept only the in-frame ones, dropping some. The sample records about 2.3 million clones, around 93% being singletons. The CDR3 is made up of 17 amino acids. Germline trimming cut 4 bases from V and 5 bases from J; bases unmatched to any gene: 12. Germline assignment: CDR1 SGHRS and CDR2 YFSETQ. The receptor was isolated from a man aged 18 to 29 in good health. Some clones in this sample may be carry-over from other donors' samples. The gene calls are TRBV5-1 and TRBJ1-4; the match to TRBD1 covers 9 bases. The sample comprised naive CD4+ T cells from PBMCs. Subset noted: CD45RA+ positively selected. The CDR3 DNA reads TGCGCCAGCAGCCAATCCCCGATCGGACAGGGGAATGAAAAACTGTTTTTT. This codes for CASSQSPIGQGNEKLFF.